This is a list of T cell receptor beta chains from one sample in a study of shared clonotypes between healthy human individuals. Data came from immunoSEQ multiplex PCR; TCRdb stores just in-frame clones and leaves some out. The repertoire consists of roughly 2,500,000 clones, with approximately 94% occurring once and the leading ten covering around 0.37%. The material sequenced was naive CD4+ T cells from PBMCs. Source of these receptors: a man younger than 35 in good health. Some clones in this sample may be carry-over from other donors' samples. Both conserved end residues are trimmed from each CDR3. D genes are given only for firm matches.

TRBV6-4 . ASSDSRVESTDTQY
TRBV4-1 . ASSQAGVWGADYEQY
TRBV7-9 . ASSLAVNYGYT
TRBV9 . ASSVVGGGREETQY
TRBV6-5 . ASSYKGSSPLH
TRBV5-1 . ASSLAGREQY
TRBV7-8 TRBD2 ASRTSGRVNEQF
TRBV7-8 . ASSPGGNFETQY
TRBV2 . ASSESRSIPQY
TRBV28 . ASSVPPGGRAYSNQPQH
TRBV5-1 . ASSLVLRGTNTGELF
TRBV19 TRBD1 ASTGGQGAYEQY
TRBV19 . ASSIDLRGGLNTEAF
TRBV28 . ASSFFSGGGLYEQY
TRBV19 TRBD1 AIGRQGAQPQH
TRBV28 TRBD1 ASRETGGTEAF
TRBV28 TRBD2 ASSSPASGEGETQY
TRBV5-1 TRBD1 ASSLAGRGDTEAF
TRBV25-1 TRBD1 ASSEFRGFNEQF
TRBV5-4 . ASSLERNTEAF
TRBV6-6 TRBD2 ASSKPLADSYEQY
TRBV6-1 . ASRGGRGLGEKLF
TRBV29-1 . SARSGAETQY
TRBV5-1 . ASSSWDRGDTQY
TRBV11-2 . ASSTLGTRDLTHTQY
TRBV5-1 . ASSLDSRGNTGELF